This T cell receptor beta chain was profiled in a study of hypomethylating agent response in myelodysplastic syndrome. Findings of the study overall: Only about a dozen patients were analyzed in this small cohort.

The analysis used unsorted bulk bone marrow, not T-cell subsets. The V gene lost 5 bases and the J gene lost 0 bases, with 16 bases spanning the gap. Germline assignment: CDR1 MGHDK and CDR2 SYGVNS. The CDR3 length is 16 residues. Two replicates of roughly 200 ng each gave 400 ng DNA per sample, survey resolution. Sequenced by immunoSEQ multiplex PCR; TCRdb stores in-frame clones only, minus some. Seen here are 4,500 to 5,500 clones, around 82% observed once, and the top ten hold 6.5% to 8.5%. Turning to this clone: Its target is not known.

The sequenced sample was bone marrow, obtained before or after starting hypomethylating agent treatment for myelodysplastic syndrome (not recorded which). The rearrangement links TRBV25-1 to TRBJ1-2; D is unclear. This TCR was sampled from a human donor with myelodysplastic syndrome. As DNA, the CDR3 is TGTGCCAGCAGTCCCTTGGGCGACATCTCTAACTATGGCTACACCTTC. It encodes CASSPLGDISNYGYTF.